These 8 T cell receptor beta chains were sequenced from one sample in a study of T cell responses to AZD1222 COVID-19 vaccine. Profiled with immunoSEQ multiplex PCR; TCRdb holds only in-frame clones, not every one. The sample has roughly 200,000 clones; about 93% are singletons. The sequencing here drew on peripheral blood, taken 28 days after the second dose of the MenACWY control vaccine. These receptor sequences come from an adult who received the MenACWY meningococcal vaccine as a control.

This chain connects TRBV4-3 to TRBJ2-2; D is ambiguous. The germline V gene has CDR1 LGHNA and CDR2 YSLEER. V shed 0 bases and J shed 1 base, with 6 bases lying between them. This CDR3 spans 15 amino acids. CDR3 region: CASSQDWLNTGELFF. The CDR3, as DNA: TGCGCCAGCAGCCAAGATTGGCTGAACACCGGGGAGCTGTTTTTT.

V is TRBV7-2 and J is TRBJ2-3, with 7 nucleotides matching TRBD2. V lost 5 bases and J lost 2; bases outside the gene matches: 10. Germline CDR1 SGHTA, CDR2 FQGNSA. This CDR3 comprises 16 residues. The CDR3 is CASSLGTIRTTDTQYF. CDR3 DNA sequence: TGTGCCAGCAGCCTTGGGACTATTAGAACCACAGATACGCAGTATTTT.

CDR3 nucleotide sequence: TGTGCCAGCAGCCGGCCAGGGGGCAACAATGAGCAGTTCTTC. Its translation is CASSRPGGNNEQFF. The chain couples TRBV7-2 to TRBJ2-1; 8 bases line up with TRBD1. The germline gives CDR1 SGHTA, CDR2 FQGNSA. V lost 5 bases and J lost 5; bases outside the gene matches: 5. This CDR3 comprises 14 residues.

J is TRBJ2-2 and V is TRBV11-3, with D possibly called TRBD1 or TRBD2 (5 bases each). Trimming shortened V by 2 bases and J by 0 bases, and 10 bases separated the two germline ends. The CDR3 extends over 16 amino acids. From germline, CDR1 is SGHNT and CDR2 YENEEA. In nucleotides, the CDR3 is TGTGCCAGCAGCTTATCCCTGGGACCGAACACCGGGGAGCTGTTTTTT. The encoded protein is CASSLSLGPNTGELFF.

CDR3 in amino acids: CASRAEGTNSGNTIYF. In DNA form, the CDR3 reads TGCGCCAGCAGGGCTGAAGGGACCAACTCTGGAAACACCATATATTTT. This sequence joins TRBV5-1 and TRBJ1-3; TRBD1 might be the D (5 bases). Germline CDR1 SGHRS, CDR2 YFSETQ. Trimming cost V 5 bases and J 0 bases, with 15 bases left between them. The CDR3 consists of 16 residues. The entire variable domain, with the rest obtained from reference TRBV5-1 and TRBJ1-3, is as follows: KAGVTQTPRYLIKTRGQQVTLSCSPISGHRSVSWYQQTPGQGLQFLFEYFSETQRNKGNFPGRFSGRQFSNSRSEMNVSTLELGDSALYLCASRAEGTNSGNTIYFGEGSWLTVV.

The rearrangement uses TRBV7-2 and TRBJ1-6, with a possible D match to TRBD1 (6 bases). This CDR3 spans 16 amino acids. Germline V gives CDR1 SGHTA, CDR2 FQGNSA. Trimming cost V 8 bases and J 5 bases, with 19 bases left between them. The CDR3 nucleotides are TGTGCCAGCCGTAGGGGGGGCCGCGGGAATAATTCACCCCTCCACTTT. Amino acids: CASRRGGRGNNSPLHF.

V gene TRBV6-5 combines with J gene TRBJ1-5; D remains ambiguous. V was shortened by 0 bases and J by 9 bases, with 12 bases between the two germline ends. CDR1 is MNHEY and CDR2 is SVGAGI in the germline V gene. The length of the CDR3 is 14 residues. CDR3 DNA sequence: TGTGCCAGCAGTTACTCGACGTCGGAGATGCCCCAGCATTTT. This gives the protein CASSYSTSEMPQHF.

This chain connects TRBV28 to TRBJ1-2; tentative D call: TRBD1 (6 bases). The V gene lost 4 bases and the J gene lost 8 bases, with 23 bases spanning the gap. This CDR3 region has 16 residues. The germline CDR1 and CDR2 sequences are MDHEN and SYDVKM. CDR3 sequence (DNA): TGTGCCAGCAGTTCCACGAGTGATTGGGGGGCCCGGGGCTACACCTTC. It is translated as CASSSTSDWGARGYTF.